Described below is a single T cell receptor beta chain sequence and its context. Authors' processing steps: The authors estimated nucleated cell counts from reference gene primer amplification. Libraries were prepared by immunoSEQ multiplex PCR; TCRdb keeps only in-frame clonotypes and omits some of them. D and trimming come from the DNA, and the V and J calls and clone size come from that table. In the table there are around 100,000 clones, about 89% of which are singletons. These data belong to a study of blood T cell repertoires in COVID-19. Study in general: Italy, Spain and the United States were the sources of the convalescent and acute COVID-19 samples. PBMCs, B-cell-depleted T cells, or T cells provided the cDNA or gDNA that made up the material.

Germline V gene sequence: CDR1 KGHSH, CDR2 LQKENI. V lost 3 bases, J lost 4 bases, and 14 bases lay in between. CDR3 size: 15 residues. The receptor was derived from a middle-aged man with active COVID-19. The chain couples TRBV18 to TRBJ2-3; D perhaps matches TRBD2 (6 bases). Input material: peripheral blood. The CDR3 DNA sequence: TGTGCCAGCTCACCTAAACGGGGGAAGGCAGATACGCAGTATTTT. Protein sequence: CASSPKRGKADTQYF. Looking up the rest from reference TRBV18 and TRBJ2-3 gives the full variable domain: NAGVMQNPRHLVRRRGQEARLRCSPMKGHSHVYWYRQLPEEGLKFMVYLQKENIIDESGMPKERFSAEFPKEGPSILRIQQVVRGDSAAYFCASSPKRGKADTQYFGPGTRLTVL.